This T cell receptor (beta chain) was captured in a study of blood T cell repertoires in COVID-19. Some clones are missing from TCRdb's copy, which holds only in-frame ones; the method was immunoSEQ multiplex PCR. In the table there are over 120,000 clones, more than 65% of which are singletons. The germline V gene has CDR1 LNHDA and CDR2 SQIVND (reference sequence). CDR3 size: 15 residues. V trimming: 4 bases; J trimming: 2 bases; junction bases outside the gene matches: 7. The chain has TRBV19 and TRBJ1-2; 7 bases are a match to TRBD1. The sample taken for sequencing was peripheral blood. The receptor's source is a man aged 60 to 75 with active or convalescent COVID-19. CDR3 in amino acids: CASSSRDSKNYGYTF. As DNA, the CDR3 is TGTGCCAGTAGTAGCCGGGACAGCAAAAACTATGGCTACACCTTC.